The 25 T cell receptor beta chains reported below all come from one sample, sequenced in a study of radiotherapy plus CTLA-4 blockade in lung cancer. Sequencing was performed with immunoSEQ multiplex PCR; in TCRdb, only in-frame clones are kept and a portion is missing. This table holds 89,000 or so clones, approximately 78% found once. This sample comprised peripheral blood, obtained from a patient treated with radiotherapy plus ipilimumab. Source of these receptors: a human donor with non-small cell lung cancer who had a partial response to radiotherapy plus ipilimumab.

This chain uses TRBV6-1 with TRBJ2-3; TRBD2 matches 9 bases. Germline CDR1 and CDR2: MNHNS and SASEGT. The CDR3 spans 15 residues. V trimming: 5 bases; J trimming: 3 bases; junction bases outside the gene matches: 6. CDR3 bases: TGTGCCAGCAGTCCCGCGGGAGGGCGGACAGATACGCAGTATTTT. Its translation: CASSPAGGRTDTQYF.

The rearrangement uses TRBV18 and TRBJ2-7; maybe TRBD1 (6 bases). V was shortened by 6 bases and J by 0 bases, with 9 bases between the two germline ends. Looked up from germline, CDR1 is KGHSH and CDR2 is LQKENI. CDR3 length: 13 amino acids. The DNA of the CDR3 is TGTGCCAGCTCCCGACAGGTCTCCTACGAGCAGTACTTC. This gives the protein CASSRQVSYEQYF.

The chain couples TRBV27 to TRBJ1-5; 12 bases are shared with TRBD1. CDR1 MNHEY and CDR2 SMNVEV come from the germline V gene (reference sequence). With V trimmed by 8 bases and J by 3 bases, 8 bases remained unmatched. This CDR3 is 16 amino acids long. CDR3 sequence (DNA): TGTGCCAGCCGCCGGGGACAGGGGGCACTCAATCAGCCCCAGCATTTT. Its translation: CASRRGQGALNQPQHF.

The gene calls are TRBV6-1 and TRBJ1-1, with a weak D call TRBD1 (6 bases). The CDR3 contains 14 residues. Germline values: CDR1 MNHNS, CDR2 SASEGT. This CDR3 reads CASTGVSWNTEAFF. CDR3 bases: TGTGCTTCGACAGGCGTATCGTGGAACACTGAAGCTTTCTTT.

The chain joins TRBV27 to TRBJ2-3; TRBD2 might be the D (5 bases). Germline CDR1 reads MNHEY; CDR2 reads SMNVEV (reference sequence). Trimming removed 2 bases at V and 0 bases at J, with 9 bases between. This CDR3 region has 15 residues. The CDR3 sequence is CASSLRGSSTDTQYF. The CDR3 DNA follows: TGTGCCAGCAGTTTACGGGGATCTAGCACAGATACGCAGTATTTT.

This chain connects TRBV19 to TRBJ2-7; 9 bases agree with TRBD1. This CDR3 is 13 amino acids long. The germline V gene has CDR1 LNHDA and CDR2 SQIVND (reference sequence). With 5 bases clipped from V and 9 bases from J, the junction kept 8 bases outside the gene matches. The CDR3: CASSPGTGRWQYF. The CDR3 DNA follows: TGTGCCAGTAGTCCCGGGACAGGGAGGTGGCAGTACTTC.

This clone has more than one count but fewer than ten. The CDR3 region has the DNA TGTGCCAGTAGTATAGGTGCGGGAGTAGGGGACAATGAGCAGTTCTTC. Protein product: CASSIGAGVGDNEQFF. V and J are TRBV19 and TRBJ2-1, with TRBD2 matching over 7 bases. From germline, CDR1 is LNHDA and CDR2 SQIVND (reference sequence). This CDR3 comprises 16 residues. V lost 1 base and J lost 5; bases outside the gene matches: 8.

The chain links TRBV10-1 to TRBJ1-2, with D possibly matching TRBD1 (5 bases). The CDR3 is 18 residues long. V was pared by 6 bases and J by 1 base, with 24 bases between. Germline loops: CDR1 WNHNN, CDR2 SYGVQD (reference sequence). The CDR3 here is CASRKSPAGPSNNYGYTF. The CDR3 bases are TGCGCCAGCAGAAAGAGCCCTGCAGGGCCTTCAAATAACTATGGCTACACCTTC.

CDR3 sequence: CASSPPTLRSGNTIYF. In DNA form, the CDR3 reads TGTGCCAGCTCACCACCGACTCTACGTTCTGGAAACACCATATATTTT. The chain carries TRBV18 and TRBJ1-3; D is unresolved. The CDR3 runs 16 residues. Trimming took off 0 bases at V and 1 base at J, with 10 bases between the two ends. CDR1 and CDR2 from the germline V gene are KGHSH and LQKENI.

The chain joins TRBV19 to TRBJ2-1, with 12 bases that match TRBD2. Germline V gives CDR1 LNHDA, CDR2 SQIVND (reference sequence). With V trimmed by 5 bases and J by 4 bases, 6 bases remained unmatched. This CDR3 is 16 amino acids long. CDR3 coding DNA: TGTGCCAGTAGTGGCCCGGGACTAGCGGGTTACAATGAGCAGTTCTTC. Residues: CASSGPGLAGYNEQFF. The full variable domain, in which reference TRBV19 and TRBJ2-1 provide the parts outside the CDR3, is DGGITQSPKYLFRKEGQNVTLSCEQNLNHDAMYWYRQDPGQGLRLIYYSQIVNDFQKGDIAEGYSVSREKKESFPLTVTSAQKNPTAFYLCASSGPGLAGYNEQFFGPGTRLTVL.

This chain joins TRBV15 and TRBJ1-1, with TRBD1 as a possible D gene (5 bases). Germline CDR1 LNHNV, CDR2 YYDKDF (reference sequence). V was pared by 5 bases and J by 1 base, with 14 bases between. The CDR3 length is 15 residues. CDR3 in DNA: TGTGCCACCAGCTCAACCCGCGGGGGGAACACTGAAGCTTTCTTT. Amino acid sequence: CATSSTRGGNTEAFF.

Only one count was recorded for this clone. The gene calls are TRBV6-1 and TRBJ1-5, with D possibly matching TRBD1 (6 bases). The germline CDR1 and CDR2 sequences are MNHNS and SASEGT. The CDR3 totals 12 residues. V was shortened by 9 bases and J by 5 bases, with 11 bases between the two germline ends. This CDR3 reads CASNRDHQPQHF. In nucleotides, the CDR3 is TGTGCCAGTAACAGGGATCATCAGCCCCAGCATTTT.

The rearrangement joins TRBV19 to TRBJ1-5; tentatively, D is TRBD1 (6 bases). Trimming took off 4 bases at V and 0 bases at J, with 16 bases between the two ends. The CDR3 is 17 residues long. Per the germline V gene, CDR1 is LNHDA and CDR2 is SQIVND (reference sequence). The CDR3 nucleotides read TGTGCCAGTAGTAATTTAAGGACAGCCTATAGCAATCAGCCCCAGCATTTT. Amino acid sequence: CASSNLRTAYSNQPQHF.

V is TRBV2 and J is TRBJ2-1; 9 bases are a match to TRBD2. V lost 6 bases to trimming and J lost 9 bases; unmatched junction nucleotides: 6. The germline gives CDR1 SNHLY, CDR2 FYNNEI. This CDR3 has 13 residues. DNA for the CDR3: TGTGCCAGCAGCGAGGGAGCGGGAGGTGAGCAGTTCTTC. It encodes CASSEGAGGEQFF.

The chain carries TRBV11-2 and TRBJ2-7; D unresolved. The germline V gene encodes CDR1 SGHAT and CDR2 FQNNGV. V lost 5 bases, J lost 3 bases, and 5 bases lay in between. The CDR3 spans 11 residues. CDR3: CASSPHYEQYF. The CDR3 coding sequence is TGTGCCAGCAGCCCCCACTACGAGCAGTACTTC.

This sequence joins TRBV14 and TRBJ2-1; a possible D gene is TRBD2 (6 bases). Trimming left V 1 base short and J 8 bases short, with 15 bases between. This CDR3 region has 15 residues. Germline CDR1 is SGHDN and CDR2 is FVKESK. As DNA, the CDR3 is TGTGCCAGCAGCCAAGTAAGGCTAGCGATGGATGAGCAGTTCTTC. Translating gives CASSQVRLAMDEQFF.

In DNA form, the CDR3 reads TGTGCCAGCAGCACCCAGGGGGAGACGGAGACCCAGTACTTC. Residues: CASSTQGETETQYF. The chain is built from TRBV5-6 and TRBJ2-5; TRBD1 matches at 7 bases. This CDR3 region has 14 residues. The J segment lost 5 bases and the V segment lost 4 bases, leaving 8 bases of the junction unmatched. Germline CDR1 and CDR2: SGHDT and YYEEEE.

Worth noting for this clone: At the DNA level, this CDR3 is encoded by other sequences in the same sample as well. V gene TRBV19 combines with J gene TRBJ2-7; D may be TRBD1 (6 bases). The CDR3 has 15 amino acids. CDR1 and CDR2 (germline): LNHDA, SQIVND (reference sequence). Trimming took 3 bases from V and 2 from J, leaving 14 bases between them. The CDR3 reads CASSMVLAGAYEQYF. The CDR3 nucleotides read TGTGCCAGTAGTATGGTTCTAGCAGGGGCCTACGAGCAGTACTTC.

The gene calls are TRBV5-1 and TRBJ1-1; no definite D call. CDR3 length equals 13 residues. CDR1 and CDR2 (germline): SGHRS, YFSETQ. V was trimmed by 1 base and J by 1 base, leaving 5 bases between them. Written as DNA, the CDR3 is TGCGCCAGCAGCTTGTATTGGAACACTGAAGCTTTCTTT. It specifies CASSLYWNTEAFF.

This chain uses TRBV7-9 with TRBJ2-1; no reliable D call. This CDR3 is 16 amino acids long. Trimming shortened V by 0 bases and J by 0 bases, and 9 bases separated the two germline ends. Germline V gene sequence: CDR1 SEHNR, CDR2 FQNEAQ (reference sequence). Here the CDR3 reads CASSLALGDSYNEQFF. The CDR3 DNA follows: TGTGCCAGCAGCTTAGCGCTGGGCGACTCCTACAATGAGCAGTTCTTC.

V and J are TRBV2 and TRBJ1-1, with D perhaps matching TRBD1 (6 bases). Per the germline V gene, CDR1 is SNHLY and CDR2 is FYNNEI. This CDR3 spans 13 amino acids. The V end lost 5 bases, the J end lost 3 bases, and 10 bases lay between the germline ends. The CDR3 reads CASSQGRDTEAFF. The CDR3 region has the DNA TGTGCCAGCAGTCAGGGGCGGGACACTGAAGCTTTCTTT.

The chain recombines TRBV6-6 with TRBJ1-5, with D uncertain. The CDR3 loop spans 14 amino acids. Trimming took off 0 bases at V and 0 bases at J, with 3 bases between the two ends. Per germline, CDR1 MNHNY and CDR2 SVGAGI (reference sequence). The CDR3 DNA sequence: TGTGCCAGCAGTTACTCCCATAGCAATCAGCCCCAGCATTTT. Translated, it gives CASSYSHSNQPQHF.

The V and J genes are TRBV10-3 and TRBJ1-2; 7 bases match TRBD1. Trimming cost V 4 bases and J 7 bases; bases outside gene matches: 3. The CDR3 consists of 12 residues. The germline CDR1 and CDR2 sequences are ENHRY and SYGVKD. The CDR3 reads CAISAGDSGYTF. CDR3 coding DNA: TGTGCCATCAGTGCGGGGGACAGTGGCTACACCTTC.

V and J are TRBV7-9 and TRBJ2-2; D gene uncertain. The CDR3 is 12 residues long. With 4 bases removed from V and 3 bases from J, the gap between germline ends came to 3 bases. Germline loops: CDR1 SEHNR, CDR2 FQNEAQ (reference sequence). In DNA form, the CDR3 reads TGTGCCAGCAGCTCGGACACCGGGGAGCTGTTTTTT. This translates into CASSSDTGELFF.

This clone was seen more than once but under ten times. Written as DNA, the CDR3 is TGTGCCAGCAGTTACTCTTATGCCAGTTACTATGGCTACACCTTC. Its protein product is CASSYSYASYYGYTF. This chain connects TRBV6-5 to TRBJ1-2, with no clear D. The ends were cut back, 0 bases at V and 3 bases at J, with 11 bases in the middle. This CDR3 region has 15 residues. Germline CDR1 MNHEY, CDR2 SVGAGI.